What follows are 19 T cell receptor beta chains derived from one specimen sequenced in a study of T cells in Graves' hyperthyroidism and ophthalmopathy. Amplification of TCR beta CDR3 regions used RNA as the template. The TCR CDR3 was amplified in a first-round RT-PCR using the HTBI primer set. TCRdb used MiXCR to reprocess the multiplex PCR reads, holding one entry per CDR3 protein. Among 450,000 to 700,000 distinct CDR3 sequences listed, 35% to 55% were seen once. What was sequenced was peripheral blood or thyroid tissue (not recorded which). Receptors originate from an adult woman with Graves' disease, either hyperthyroidism or ophthalmopathy (not recorded which).

The V gene is TRBV11-2, the J gene TRBJ2-1; 8 positions agree with TRBD2. Unmatched junction bases numbered 0, after V lost 0 bases and J lost 5 bases. Germline CDR1 and CDR2: SGHAT and FQNNGV. The CDR3 spans 14 residues. CDR3 sequence reads: CASSLELADNEQFF. For the CDR3, the DNA is TGTGCCAGCAGCTTAGAACTAGCGGACAATGAGCAGTTCTTC.

Comments on this clonotype: Given a much more abundant clone one base away, this may be a read error. V is TRBV5-1 and J is TRBJ2-2; 9 bases align to TRBD2. Germline values: CDR1 SGHRS, CDR2 YFSETQ. The CDR3 is 19 amino acids. The DNA of the CDR3 is TGCGCCAGCAGCTTGGCAGCTGGTCTAGCGGGAATGAACACCGAGGAGCTGTTTTTT. It is translated as CASSLAAGLAGMNTEELFF.

V and J are TRBV5-6 and TRBJ2-2; no clear D. The V gene lost 0 bases and the J gene lost 6 bases, with 9 bases spanning the gap. The CDR3 extends over 14 amino acids. Looked up from germline, CDR1 is SGHDT and CDR2 is YYEEEE. The chain's CDR3 is CASSLATIAGELFF. DNA for the CDR3: TGTGCCAGCAGCTTGGCCACGATCGCCGGGGAGCTGTTTTTT.

This clonotype was counted ten times or more. V usage is TRBV7-9 and J usage is TRBJ2-7, with 9 bases matching TRBD1. Germline V gene lookup returns CDR1 SEHNR and CDR2 FQNEAQ (reference sequence). The V segment lost 5 bases and the J segment 6 bases; nucleotides outside the gene matches: 11. The CDR3 runs to 15 residues. CDR3 amino acids: CASSPRTGASLEQYF. CDR3 sequence (DNA): TGTGCCAGCAGCCCGAGGACAGGGGCATCCCTCGAGCAGTACTTC.

This chain uses TRBV9 with TRBJ2-5, with unresolved D. The CDR3 length is 14 residues. Trimming shortened V by 5 bases and J by 8 bases, and 19 bases separated the two germline ends. CDR1 is SGDLS, CDR2 YYNGEE, per germline. CDR3: CASSAPVARDTQYF. The CDR3 nucleotides are TGTGCCAGCAGTGCTCCGGTGGCCCGCGACACCCAGTACTTC.

This clonotype was recorded many times. The V and J genes are TRBV7-8 and TRBJ2-7; tentatively, D is TRBD1 (6 bases). CDR1 and CDR2 from the germline V gene are SGHVS and FQNEAQ. The length of the CDR3 is 15 residues. Trimming removed 2 bases at V and 4 bases at J, with 15 bases between. This CDR3 reads CASSLRGRPEYEQYF. Written as DNA, the CDR3 is TGTGCCAGCAGCTTAAGGGGGAGACCAGAGTACGAGCAGTACTTC.

The chain combines TRBV20-1 with TRBJ2-7; 11 bases agree with TRBD1. This CDR3 is 13 amino acids long. The ends lost 6 bases at V and 4 bases at J; junction bases unmatched: 5. Germline V CDR1 and CDR2: DFQATT, SNEGSKA (reference sequence). For the CDR3, the DNA is TGCAGTGCCCTTGGGACAGGGGGGTACGAGCAGTACTTC. It yields the protein CSALGTGGYEQYF.

This sequence joins TRBV6-1 and TRBJ1-5; TRBD1 agrees at 9 bases. This CDR3 has 14 amino acids. Germline values: CDR1 MNHNS, CDR2 SASEGT. V lost 4 bases, J lost 4 bases, and 2 bases stayed unmatched. The CDR3 spells CASSAQGANQPQHF. The CDR3 DNA sequence: TGTGCCAGCAGTGCACAGGGGGCAAATCAGCCCCAGCATTTT.

For this clonotype: Likely a read error: the CDR3 ends without its conserved phenylalanine or tryptophan. The DNA is left out, because the CDR3 cannot be placed on it with certainty; the CDR3 is given as TCRdb lists it. The chain is built from TRBV7-2 and TRBJ1-3. A total of 9 residues make up the CDR3, ends included. Germline V gene lookup returns CDR1 SGHTA and CDR2 FQGNSA. Here the CDR3 reads CASSLPGPT.

This clonotype was recorded at least ten times. The chain is built from TRBV3-1 and TRBJ1-1, with TRBD1 matching 7 bases. Germline V CDR1 and CDR2: LGHDT, YNNKEL (reference sequence). The J segment lost 5 bases and the V segment lost 5 bases, leaving 14 bases of the junction unmatched. The CDR3 totals 16 residues. CDR3 DNA: TGTGCCAGCAGCGTGACACCGGGACAGCGCCGAACTGAAGCTTTCTTT. It is translated as CASSVTPGQRRTEAFF.

The V and J genes are TRBV6-6 and TRBJ2-2; 8 bases line up with TRBD2. The CDR3 extends over 15 amino acids. CDR1 and CDR2 from the germline V gene are MNHNY and SVGAGI (reference sequence). Trimming took 7 bases from V and 3 from J; bases not matched to a gene: 7. The CDR3 loop reads CASNRGGQDTGELFF. CDR3 DNA: TGTGCCAGCAACCGGGGGGGGCAGGACACCGGGGAGCTGTTTTTT.

The V and J genes are TRBV20-1 and TRBJ2-5; TRBD1 is a possible D gene (6 bases). The CDR3 spans 16 residues. V gave up 4 bases and J gave up 4 bases, with 22 bases separating them. The germline V gene encodes CDR1 DFQATT and CDR2 SNEGSKA (reference sequence). The CDR3 sequence is CSANPPGAGRRETQYF. For the CDR3, the DNA is TGCAGTGCTAACCCTCCAGGGGCAGGGAGAAGAGAGACCCAGTACTTC.

As for this clonotype: A much bigger clone sits one base away, suggesting this may be a read error. The CDR3 spells CASSWAGGPGNTIYF. For the CDR3, the DNA is TGTGCCAGCAGTTGGGCAGGGGGCCCTGGAAACACCATATATTTT. The V and J genes are TRBV12-3 or TRBV12-4 and TRBJ1-3; 8 nucleotides match TRBD1. The CDR3 spans 15 residues. The trim removed 4 bases at V and 2 bases at J, leaving 4 bases unmatched.

This clonotype was recorded many times. The V call is TRBV10-3, the J call TRBJ1-5; D call uncertain. V lost 0 bases to trimming and J lost 5 bases, with 20 bases between them. CDR3 length: 18 amino acids. Per the germline V gene, CDR1 is ENHRY and CDR2 is SYGVKD. The CDR3 DNA is TGTGCCATCAGTGAGTCGGGGTCCTGGGGAACCTTAGATCAGCCCCAGCATTTT. Translated: CAISESGSWGTLDQPQHF.

At least ten counts were recorded for this clonotype. The rearrangement joins TRBV27 to TRBJ2-2; possible D gene TRBD2, 5 bases. There are 13 residues in the CDR3. Germline CDR1 and CDR2: MNHEY and SMNVEV (reference sequence). With 4 bases removed from V and 5 bases from J, the gap between germline ends came to 8 bases. The CDR3 DNA is TGTGCCAGCAGTTCAACTAGTACCGGGGAGCTGTTTTTT. Translated: CASSSTSTGELFF.

This clonotype has a count of ten or more. The genes are TRBV25-1 and TRBJ2-7; 7 bases match TRBD2. V dropped 4 bases and J dropped 1; count of bases not matched to a gene: 10. Germline CDR1 MGHDK, CDR2 SYGVNS. The CDR3 loop spans 16 amino acids. The CDR3 sequence: CASSGSWGRVSYEQYF. CDR3 coding DNA: TGTGCCAGCAGTGGGAGTTGGGGGAGGGTATCCTACGAGCAGTACTTC.

The chain combines TRBV29-1 with TRBJ1-1; 10 bases are a match to TRBD1. The CDR3 loop spans 12 amino acids. V was pared by 6 bases and J by 10 bases, with 8 bases of the junction left unmatched. Per germline, CDR1 SQVTM and CDR2 ANQGSEA. The CDR3 coding sequence is TGCAGCGTCACGCGCCGGGACAGGGGAGCTTTCTTT. It translates to CSVTRRDRGAFF.

V is TRBV5-1 and J is TRBJ2-7; D uncertain. CDR1 and CDR2 from the germline V gene are SGHRS and YFSETQ. The CDR3 has 13 amino acids. V lost 7 bases to trimming and J lost 7 bases, with 18 bases between them. This CDR3 is CASGDVNTGEQYF. CDR3 nucleotides: TGCGCCAGCGGAGACGTGAACACCGGGGAGCAGTACTTC.

This clonotype came up many times. The rearrangement links TRBV12-3 or TRBV12-4 to TRBJ1-2, with 8 bases identical to TRBD1. V lost 6 bases and J lost 4; bases outside the gene matches: 7. This CDR3 region has 14 residues. CDR3 bases: TGTGCCAGCAGCCCAGGACAGGGAGGCTATGGCTACACCTTC. It is translated as CASSPGQGGYGYTF.